The sequence of this T cell receptor beta chain was determined in a study of early T cells in non-severe SARS-CoV-2 infection. This clonotype has just a few counts. In TCRdb, the 5' RACE reads were re-called with MiXCR into one record per CDR3 protein. The sample shows roughly 100,000 distinct CDR3 sequences, around 13% of them seen only once. Germline CDR1 reads SGHAT; CDR2 reads FQNNGV. This CDR3 region has 15 residues. V gave up 3 bases and J gave up 0 bases, with 11 bases separating them. The V call is TRBV11-2, the J call TRBJ1-1, with D hard to call. The sequencing input was whole blood. This TCR was recovered from an adult who was a healthcare worker with PCR-confirmed SARS-CoV-2 infection or an uninfected control (not recorded which). In nucleotides, the CDR3 is TGTGCCAGCAGCTTCTCCGATTTCATGAACACTGAAGCTTTCTTT. This sequence encodes CASSFSDFMNTEAFF.